The entry below describes one T cell receptor beta chain. Its antigen is as yet unknown. The data belong to a study of CD8+ T cells in alopecia areata. Looking at the study overall: Each day, treated patients took oral tofacitinib twice, at 5 to 10 mg per dose.

Treatment reported: oral pan-JAK inhibitor, 5-10 mg twice daily. Study-level results: With just one nonresponder, it is still uncertain whether baseline CD8+ expansion relates to response. Persistence of many expanded lesional clones was seen in scalp and blood during tofacitinib.

RNA extraction was followed by reverse transcription into cDNA, which acted as the sequencing template. TCRdb's table, derived via immunoSEQ multiplex PCR, lists solely in-frame clones and lacks some. The repertoire has roughly 180,000 clones, around 60% of them found once; the top ten carry 3% to 3.5%. This clonotype originated in a human donor with alopecia areata. The sample here was CD4+ T cells sorted from blood, taken at week 4, from a patient treated with tofacitinib.

DNA for the CDR3: TGTGCCAGCAGCCGAGGGACTACCAGCTCCTACAATGAGCAGTTCTTC. Translating gives CASSRGTTSSYNEQFF. The chain is built from TRBV7-2 and TRBJ2-1; 7 bases match TRBD2. Germline CDR1 reads SGHTA; CDR2 reads FQGNSA. V dropped 5 bases and J dropped 0; count of bases not matched to a gene: 7. The CDR3 spans 16 residues.